The 10 T cell receptor beta chains in this list originate from one sample, sequenced in a study of T cells in Graves' hyperthyroidism and ophthalmopathy. Researchers took RNA transcripts and amplified the TCR beta CDR3 regions from them. First-round RT-PCR targeting the TCR CDR3 was performed with the HTBI primer set. TCRdb re-derived calls from the multiplex PCR reads in MiXCR, one entry per CDR3 protein. The data show fewer than 550,000 distinct CDR3 sequences, with 15% to 17% seen just once and 12% to 15% held by the top ten. The sample consisted of blood. These receptors all come from a woman aged 18 to 35 with Graves' hyperthyroidism.

The sample holds a few counts of this clonotype. The chain couples TRBV5-1 to TRBJ2-2, with TRBD2 matching over 8 bases. The V segment lost 4 bases and the J segment 3 bases; nucleotides outside the gene matches: 5. The CDR3 runs to 15 residues. CDR1 and CDR2 (germline): SGHRS, YFSETQ. CDR3 protein: CASSLSAGDTGELFF. The CDR3 bases are TGCGCCAGCAGCCTATCAGCGGGGGACACCGGGGAGCTGTTTTTT.

The rearrangement links TRBV20-1 to TRBJ2-3; 7 bases are a match to TRBD2. The CDR3 consists of 12 residues. After removal of 1 base from V and 5 bases from J, the junction contained 0 bases not matched to a gene. From germline, CDR1 is DFQATT and CDR2 SNEGSKA (reference sequence). CDR3 amino acids: CSARGGGDTQYF. The CDR3 nucleotides read TGCAGTGCTAGAGGCGGGGGAGATACGCAGTATTTT.

This clonotype was observed many times. The rearrangement joins TRBV2 to TRBJ2-1; 8 nucleotides agree with TRBD2. Germline CDR1 and CDR2: SNHLY and FYNNEI. This CDR3 has 14 amino acids. V gave up 5 bases and J gave up 10 bases; unmatched junction bases: 10. CDR3 amino acids: CASSKLLSGAEQFF. The CDR3, as DNA: TGTGCCAGCAGTAAGCTCCTTAGCGGGGCCGAGCAGTTCTTC.

This clonotype was seen more than once but under ten times. The chain combines TRBV7-9 with TRBJ1-1, with 8 bases aligning to TRBD1. This CDR3 region has 15 residues. Germline CDR1 SEHNR, CDR2 FQNEAQ (reference sequence). The ends lost 5 bases at V and 4 bases at J; junction bases unmatched: 9. The CDR3 loop reads CASSLDRVLSTEAFF. CDR3 nucleotide sequence: TGTGCCAGCAGCCTGGACAGGGTATTGAGCACTGAAGCTTTCTTT.

This clonotype was picked up many times. V gene TRBV3-1 combines with J gene TRBJ2-1, with 9 bases fitting TRBD1. The junction had 10 bases not matched to a gene; V was cut back by 4 bases and J by 6 bases. This CDR3 region has 16 residues. Per the germline V gene, CDR1 is LGHDT and CDR2 is YNNKEL (reference sequence). The CDR3 bases are TGTGCCAGCAGCCCTCAGGGGACAGGGATCCGCAATGAGCAGTTCTTC. It translates to CASSPQGTGIRNEQFF.

In this sample, this clonotype turned up many times. The rearrangement joins TRBV28 to TRBJ1-5, with TRBD1 as a possible D gene (5 bases). V gave up 7 bases and J gave up 2 bases, with 18 bases separating them. CDR3 size: 16 residues. Germline lookup yields CDR1 MDHEN and CDR2 SYDVKM. CDR3 sequence: CASTSVGLQGNQPQHF. CDR3 nucleotide sequence: TGTGCCAGCACCTCGGTGGGGCTTCAAGGCAATCAGCCCCAGCATTTT.

The chain has TRBV5-1 and TRBJ1-5; TRBD1 might be the D (6 bases). Deletions cut 0 bases from V and 3 bases from J, with 16 bases between. Germline CDR1 is SGHRS and CDR2 is YFSETQ. The CDR3 loop spans 17 amino acids. CDR3 DNA: TGCGCCAGCAGCTTGGGCTCCCCTACAGGGTTCAATCAGCCCCAGCATTTT. Its protein is CASSLGSPTGFNQPQHF.

This clonotype came up many times. The chain has TRBV11-2 and TRBJ2-3; D is undetermined. V was clipped by 4 bases and J by 7 bases, with 15 bases between them. This CDR3 contains 14 residues. CDR1 is SGHAT and CDR2 is FQNNGV in the germline V gene. The CDR3: CASSSKYGVNTQYF. The CDR3 bases are TGTGCCAGCAGCTCCAAGTACGGCGTAAATACGCAGTATTTT.

This clonotype appeared many times. The chain is built from TRBV6-2 or TRBV6-3 and TRBJ2-5; 10 bases fit TRBD1. Germline V lookup: CDR1 MNHEY, CDR2 SVGEGT. The CDR3 extends over 15 amino acids. V gave up 6 bases and J gave up 5 bases; unmatched junction bases: 9. DNA for the CDR3: TGTGCCAGCAGACGCGGACAGGGGGAAATGGAGACCCAGTACTTC. This translates into CASRRGQGEMETQYF.

This clonotype was counted many times. The genes are TRBV28 and TRBJ1-5; D is unresolved. V shed 4 bases and J shed 3 bases, with 19 bases lying between them. Germline V gene data show CDR1 as MDHEN and CDR2 as SYDVKM. CDR3 length: 17 residues. The CDR3 spells CASSSGLGGSSNQPQHF. The DNA for the CDR3 is TGTGCCAGCAGTTCCGGGCTTGGCGGGAGTTCCAATCAGCCCCAGCATTTT.